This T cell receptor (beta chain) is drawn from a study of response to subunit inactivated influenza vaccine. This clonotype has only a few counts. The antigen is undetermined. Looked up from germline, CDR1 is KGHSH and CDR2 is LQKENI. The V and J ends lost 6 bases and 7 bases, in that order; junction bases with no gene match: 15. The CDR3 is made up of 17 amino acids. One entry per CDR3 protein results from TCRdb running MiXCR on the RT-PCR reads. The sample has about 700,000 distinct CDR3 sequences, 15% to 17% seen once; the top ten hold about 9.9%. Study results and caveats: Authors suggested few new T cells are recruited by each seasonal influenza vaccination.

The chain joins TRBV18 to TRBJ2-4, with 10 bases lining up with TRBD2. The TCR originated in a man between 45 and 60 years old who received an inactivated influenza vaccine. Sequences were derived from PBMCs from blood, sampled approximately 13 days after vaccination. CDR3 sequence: CASSPGLAVSGANIQYF. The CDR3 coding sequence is TGTGCCAGCTCCCCAGGACTAGCGGTTTCCGGGGCGAACATTCAGTACTTC. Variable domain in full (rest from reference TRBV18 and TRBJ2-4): NAGVMQNPRHLVRRRGQEARLRCSPMKGHSHVYWYRQLPEEGLKFMVYLQKENIIDESGMPKERFSAEFPKEGPSILRIQQVVRGDSAAYFCASSPGLAVSGANIQYFGAGTRLSVL.